A single sample gave rise to the 32 T cell receptor beta chains below, sequenced in a study of blood T cells in healthy people across ages. Next came a second PCR, run for about 7 to 12 cycles, which used a sample-barcoded 5' primer along with a J-beta primer mix. Each CDR3 protein gets one entry after TCRdb re-called the 5' RACE reads with MiXCR. The top ten clones hold about 10% of a sample with roughly 1.6 million distinct CDR3 sequences, around 36% of them seen once. The material sequenced was blood. All receptors come from a woman in her thirties in good health.

The gene calls are TRBV28 and TRBJ2-1; 10 nucleotides agree with TRBD2. Germline CDR1 reads MDHEN; CDR2 reads SYDVKM. The CDR3 is 17 amino acids. Trimming removed 4 bases from V and 3 bases from J; junction bases left unmatched: 9. The CDR3 DNA reads TGTGCCAGCAGTTCCTCACTTGGGACTAGCGTCTACAATGAGCAGTTCTTC. It is translated as CASSSSLGTSVYNEQFF. Full variable domain (rest looked up from reference TRBV28 and TRBJ2-1): DVKVTQSSRYLVKRTGEKVFLECVQDMDHENMFWYRQDPGLGLRLIYFSYDVKMKEKGDIPEGYSVSREKKERFSLILESASTNQTSMYLCASSSSLGTSVYNEQFFGPGTRLTVL.

J is TRBJ2-3 and V is TRBV2; 8 nucleotides line up with TRBD2. V was clipped by 6 bases and J by 4 bases; unmatched bases: 6. The CDR3 consists of 14 residues. In germline, CDR1 is SNHLY, CDR2 FYNNEI. CDR3 sequence: CASRPGTSADTQYF. The DNA of the CDR3 is TGTGCCAGCAGACCGGGGACTAGTGCAGATACGCAGTATTTT. Full variable domain (rest looked up from reference TRBV2 and TRBJ2-3): EPEVTQTPSHQVTQMGQEVILRCVPISNHLYFYWYRQILGQKVEFLVSFYNNEISEKSEIFDDQFSVERPDGSNFTLKIRSTKLEDSAMYFCASRPGTSADTQYFGPGTRLTVL.

This sequence joins TRBV7-9 and TRBJ1-3; D possibly corresponds to TRBD1 (5 bases). V was trimmed by 8 bases and J by 0 bases, leaving 17 bases between them. This CDR3 region has 16 residues. Per the germline V gene, CDR1 is SEHNR and CDR2 is FQNEAQ (reference sequence). The CDR3 loop is CASDSRAIPSGNTIYF. The CDR3 nucleotides read TGTGCCAGCGACAGCAGGGCGATCCCCTCTGGAAACACCATATATTTT.

This clonotype was observed a few times. The DNA of the CDR3 is TGTGCCAGCAGTTTAGACAGGGCTTTCTCTCCCGAGCAGTACTTC. Amino acids: CASSLDRAFSPEQYF. The genes are TRBV28 and TRBJ2-7, with TRBD1 matching 7 bases. In germline, CDR1 is MDHEN, CDR2 SYDVKM. CDR3 length equals 15 residues. With V trimmed by 2 bases and J by 6 bases, 10 bases remained unmatched.

Details on this clonotype: Since a much larger clone is just one base distant, this may be a read error. The chain joins TRBV5-1 to TRBJ1-2; D uncertain. Germline assignment: CDR1 SGHRS and CDR2 YFSETQ. Trimming removed 0 bases at V and 6 bases at J, with 12 bases between. The CDR3 runs 14 residues. The CDR3 bases are TGCGCCAGCAGCTTGGGCGACGGAAACGATGGCTACACCTTC. As protein: CASSLGDGNDGYTF.

The CDR3 DNA reads TGTGCCAGCAGGGACGGGAGCGGCACAGATACGCAGTATTTT. Translation gives CASRDGSGTDTQYF. The V call is TRBV5-4, the J call TRBJ2-3, with D tentatively TRBD2 (6 bases). V was pared by 5 bases and J by 1 base, with 11 bases between. Germline CDR1 reads SGHNT; CDR2 reads YYREEE (reference sequence). The CDR3 is 14 residues long.

Details on this clonotype: This could be a read error, since a much larger clone is one nucleotide away. The chain couples TRBV20-1 to TRBJ2-1, with 11 bases identical to TRBD2. This CDR3 comprises 13 residues. Germline V lookup: CDR1 DFQATT, CDR2 SNEGSKA (reference sequence). V was pared by 3 bases and J by 10 bases, with 5 bases of the junction left unmatched. The chain's CDR3 is CSARGLAAYEQFF. Here the CDR3 DNA reads TGCAGTGCTAGGGGACTAGCGGCTTACGAGCAGTTCTTC.

J is TRBJ2-4 and V is TRBV7-9; 7 bases are a match to TRBD2. The DNA end is more similar to TRBJ2-7, so the J call may be wrong. This CDR3 comprises 14 residues. Germline-derived CDR1 and CDR2 are SEHNR and FQNEAQ (reference sequence). CDR3 DNA sequence: TGTGCCAGCAGCCCCGGGACTAACTGCAACGAGCAGTACTTC. It specifies CASSPGTNCNEQYF.

Notes on this clonotype: Compared with germline, one end of the junction differs, possibly owing to a read error. This sequence joins TRBV12-3 or TRBV12-4 and TRBJ2-2; 11 bases map to TRBD2. The CDR3 totals 17 residues. The CDR3 DNA is TGTGCCAGCAGTTTGCCTAGCGGGGGGCCGGGGACCGGGGGGCTGTTTTTT. Translation: CASSLPSGGPGTGGLFF.

The chain carries TRBV15 and TRBJ2-5; tentative D call: TRBD2 (5 bases). The germline V gene encodes CDR1 LNHNV and CDR2 YYDKDF (reference sequence). CDR3 length: 14 residues. The V end was cut by 4 bases, the J end by 1 base, with 10 bases between. This CDR3 is CATSNLGSQETQYF. The DNA of the CDR3 is TGTGCCACCAGCAACCTGGGGAGCCAAGAGACCCAGTACTTC. Complete variable domain (other parts from reference TRBV15 and TRBJ2-5): DAMVIQNPRYQVTQFGKPVTLSCSQTLNHNVMYWYQQKSSQAPKLLFHYYDKDFNNEADTPDNFQSRRPNTSFCFLDIRSPGLGDTAMYLCATSNLGSQETQYFGPGTRLLVL.

Worth noting for this clonotype: This may come from a read error, since a much larger clone is one base off. The V gene is TRBV5-1, the J gene TRBJ2-7; 9 bases are shared with TRBD1. The length of the CDR3 is 14 residues. V trimming: 3 bases; J trimming: 7 bases; junction bases outside the gene matches: 8. CDR1 SGHRS and CDR2 YFSETQ come from the germline V gene. The CDR3 nucleotides read TGCGCCAGCAGCTGGCGGGACAGGGTAACGGAGCAGTACTTC. It translates to CASSWRDRVTEQYF.

This clonotype occurred a few times. A much larger clone sits a single nucleotide away, making a read error possible. The chain uses TRBV27 and TRBJ1-5, with D perhaps matching TRBD1 (5 bases). CDR3 size: 14 residues. The germline V and J ends were trimmed by 4 bases and 3 bases, with 10 bases remaining between them. Germline assignment: CDR1 MNHEY and CDR2 SMNVEV (reference sequence). The CDR3 region is CASSCGGYNQPQHF. The CDR3 DNA reads TGTGCCAGCAGTTGTGGGGGGTACAATCAGCCCCAGCATTTT.

This clonotype has just a few counts. The chain couples TRBV10-2 to TRBJ2-7; D gene unclear. This CDR3 is 16 amino acids long. Germline values: CDR1 WSHSY, CDR2 SAAADI. V lost 5 bases and J 6 bases, leaving 23 bases between the germline ends. CDR3 sequence: CASSKPPTLILAEQYF. The CDR3 coding sequence is TGCGCCAGCAGTAAACCACCGACTTTAATACTTGCCGAGCAGTACTTC.

There are a few counts of this clonotype. The chain combines TRBV6-5 with TRBJ2-1; D uncertain. The germline V and J ends were trimmed by 0 bases and 12 bases, with 12 bases remaining between them. The germline CDR1 and CDR2 sequences are MNHEY and SVGAGI. This CDR3 has 13 amino acids. The CDR3 spells CASSYSHLGGQFF. In DNA form, the CDR3 reads TGTGCCAGCAGTTACTCGCATTTGGGTGGGCAGTTCTTC.

In the case of this clonotype: At one end the junction does not follow the germline gene, possibly because of a read error. This chain connects TRBV12-3 or TRBV12-4 to TRBJ2-3; a weak D match, TRBD2 (6 bases). This CDR3 is 17 amino acids long. The CDR3: CASSLAGGGGRTDAQYF. The CDR3 DNA is TGTGCCAGCAGTTTAGCGGGGGGTGGCGGACGCACAGATGCGCAGTATTTT.

The gene calls are TRBV28 and TRBJ2-3; D may be TRBD2 (6 bases). Germline V gives CDR1 MDHEN, CDR2 SYDVKM. The V end lost 2 bases, the J end lost 2 bases, and 23 bases lay between the germline ends. The CDR3 extends over 19 amino acids. CDR3 protein: CASSLQVSGPDPFTDTQYF. CDR3 nucleotide sequence: TGTGCCAGCAGTTTACAGGTTAGCGGCCCCGATCCCTTCACAGATACGCAGTATTTT.

The rearrangement uses TRBV28 and TRBJ2-5; weak D call: TRBD2 (6 bases). The better agreement between TRBJ2-7 and the DNA end casts doubt on the J call. Germline V gene lookup returns CDR1 MDHEN and CDR2 SYDVKM. The CDR3 is 14 residues long. The CDR3 nucleotides are TGTGCCAGCAGTCCTCGAGGGAGGAGGTACGAGCAGTACTTC. As protein: CASSPRGRRYEQYF.

The chain combines TRBV6-1 with TRBJ1-2, with 8 bases matching TRBD1. V lost 4 bases and J lost 3; bases outside the gene matches: 16. Germline CDR1 MNHNS, CDR2 SASEGT. The CDR3 is 18 residues long. The CDR3 here is CASSARTGTKLGDYGYTF. DNA for the CDR3: TGTGCCAGCAGTGCCCGGACAGGGACGAAGCTTGGTGACTATGGCTACACCTTC.

This clonotype was counted a few times. CDR3 DNA: TGCAGTGCCAGCGGGGGAACTTCTTACGAGCAGTACTTC. Translating it yields CSASGGTSYEQYF. This chain connects TRBV20-1 to TRBJ2-7; 8 bases fit TRBD2. Germline V gene sequence: CDR1 DFQATT, CDR2 SNEGSKA (reference sequence). Losses at the gene ends were 6 bases for V and 4 bases for J; bases not matched to a gene: 8. The CDR3 loop spans 13 amino acids.

This clonotype came up a few times. The chain joins TRBV7-9 to TRBJ1-1; 8 positions match TRBD1. There are 17 residues in the CDR3. J lost 1 base, V lost 1 base, and 8 bases had no gene match. Looked up from germline, CDR1 is SEHNR and CDR2 is FQNEAQ (reference sequence). The CDR3 loop reads CASSLGQGAGWNTEAFF. The DNA for the CDR3 is TGTGCCAGCAGCTTAGGTCAGGGGGCAGGTTGGAACACTGAAGCTTTCTTT.

This clonotype was seen a few times. This CDR3 is CASSPRVGGPSYGYTF. The CDR3 DNA sequence: TGTGCCAGCAGCCCCAGGGTTGGGGGACCCTCCTATGGCTACACCTTC. This chain uses TRBV7-8 with TRBJ1-2; perhaps TRBD1 as D (5 bases). CDR1 and CDR2 (germline): SGHVS, FQNEAQ. The CDR3 consists of 16 residues. V dropped 5 bases and J dropped 4 bases, with 20 bases sitting between them.

This sequence joins TRBV15 and TRBJ1-5, with TRBD1 identical over 8 bases. The germline gives CDR1 LNHNV, CDR2 YYDKDF (reference sequence). The length of the CDR3 is 15 residues. Germline trimming cut 0 bases from V and 9 bases from J; bases unmatched to any gene: 7. In nucleotides, the CDR3 is TGTGCCACCAGCAGAGAGGGGGACAGGTCCGCGCCCCAGCATTTT. Protein sequence: CATSREGDRSAPQHF.

This clonotype was counted between two and nine times. This chain connects TRBV20-1 to TRBJ2-7; 7 nucleotides agree with TRBD2. The ends lost 2 bases at V and 2 bases at J; junction bases unmatched: 3. This CDR3 comprises 13 residues. CDR1 and CDR2 from the germline V gene are DFQATT and SNEGSKA (reference sequence). Written as DNA, the CDR3 is TGCAGTGCTAGACTAGCGGATACCTACGAGCAGTACTTC. It is translated as CSARLADTYEQYF.

This clonotype was recorded a few times. The CDR3 region has the DNA TGCGCCAGCAGCTCCTCGTTCCATCAGAGCTCCTACGAGCAGTACTTC. It yields the protein CASSSSFHQSSYEQYF. The chain has TRBV5-1 and TRBJ2-7, with D unclear. Germline V CDR1 and CDR2: SGHRS, YFSETQ. This CDR3 region has 16 residues. Between the trimmed V and J ends, which lost 3 bases and 0 bases, there was a span of 16 bases. Supplemented by reference TRBV5-1 and TRBJ2-7, the full variable domain reads KAGVTQTPRYLIKTRGQQVTLSCSPISGHRSVSWYQQTPGQGLQFLFEYFSETQRNKGNFPGRFSGRQFSNSRSEMNVSTLELGDSALYLCASSSSFHQSSYEQYFGPGTRLTVT.

This clonotype has more than one count but fewer than ten. The chain combines TRBV6-6 with TRBJ1-5; TRBD1 agrees at 9 bases. The CDR3 length is 15 residues. CDR1 is MNHNY and CDR2 is SVGAGI in the germline V gene (reference sequence). V shed 2 bases, J shed 9 bases, and the junction held 8 bases outside the gene matches. The CDR3 loop is CASSYGGQGAGPQHF. The CDR3 bases are TGTGCCAGCAGTTACGGGGGACAGGGTGCAGGGCCCCAGCATTTT.

This clonotype was observed many times. The V gene is TRBV29-1, the J gene TRBJ2-3, with TRBD2 matching 7 bases. CDR3 length: 13 amino acids. Unmatched junction bases numbered 4, after V lost 2 bases and J lost 5 bases. CDR1 is SQVTM and CDR2 is ANQGSEA in the germline V gene. The DNA of the CDR3 is TGCAGCGTTGAATCGGGGGGAATAGATACGCAGTATTTT. As protein: CSVESGGIDTQYF.

This clonotype has just a few counts. In DNA, the CDR3 is TGTGCCAGCAGCTCCGCCGCTGTGGCAGAGCTGAACACTGAAGCTTTCTTT. This encodes CASSSAAVAELNTEAFF. The gene calls are TRBV11-2 and TRBJ1-1; no clear D gene. The germline V gene encodes CDR1 SGHAT and CDR2 FQNNGV. This CDR3 contains 17 residues. Trimming removed 4 bases at V and 0 bases at J, with 18 bases between.

There are a few counts of this clonotype. The chain uses TRBV4-1 and TRBJ2-7; no clear D gene. Germline loops: CDR1 MGHRA, CDR2 YSYEKL. With 1 base removed from V and 0 bases from J, the gap between germline ends came to 16 bases. The CDR3 totals 17 residues. CDR3 sequence reads: CASSQVEVGTDSYEQYF. The CDR3 DNA reads TGCGCCAGCAGCCAAGTTGAGGTAGGAACAGACTCCTACGAGCAGTACTTC.

This clonotype was observed many times. This rearrangement joins TRBV29-1 to TRBJ2-1; the D gene is possibly TRBD2 (6 bases). This CDR3 spans 12 amino acids. The germline V gene encodes CDR1 SQVTM and CDR2 ANQGSEA. The V end lost 8 bases, the J end lost 8 bases, and 16 bases lay between the germline ends. The CDR3: CSTRPSVYEQFF. DNA for the CDR3: TGCAGCACCCGTCCTAGCGTTTATGAGCAGTTCTTC.

The chain uses TRBV9 and TRBJ2-3, with 10 bases fitting TRBD2. The junction had 10 bases not matched to a gene; V was cut back by 3 bases and J by 0 bases. Germline V gene data show CDR1 as SGDLS and CDR2 as YYNGEE. This CDR3 is built from 18 residues. Written as DNA, the CDR3 is TGTGCCAGCAGCGCACGACTAGCGGGTTTTTCTAGCACAGATACGCAGTATTTT. Its protein product is CASSARLAGFSSTDTQYF.

The sample holds a few counts of this clonotype. This chain joins TRBV12-5 and TRBJ2-1; D gene uncertain. V gave up 6 bases and J gave up 7 bases, with 19 bases separating them. This CDR3 spans 15 amino acids. Germline CDR1 LGHNT, CDR2 FRNRAP. The CDR3 DNA reads TGTGCTAGTGGCGAAAATTGGCCGATGCAGAATGAGCAGTTCTTC. This codes for CASGENWPMQNEQFF.

This clonotype was counted between two and nine times. The chain links TRBV20-1 to TRBJ2-7; TRBD2 might be the D (6 bases). The CDR3 contains 15 residues. The V and J ends lost 5 bases and 4 bases respectively, with 21 bases between them. Germline lookup yields CDR1 DFQATT and CDR2 SNEGSKA (reference sequence). The CDR3 sequence: CSAAPSSVRGYEQYF. The DNA of the CDR3 is TGCAGTGCTGCCCCCTCTAGCGTAAGGGGTTACGAGCAGTACTTC.